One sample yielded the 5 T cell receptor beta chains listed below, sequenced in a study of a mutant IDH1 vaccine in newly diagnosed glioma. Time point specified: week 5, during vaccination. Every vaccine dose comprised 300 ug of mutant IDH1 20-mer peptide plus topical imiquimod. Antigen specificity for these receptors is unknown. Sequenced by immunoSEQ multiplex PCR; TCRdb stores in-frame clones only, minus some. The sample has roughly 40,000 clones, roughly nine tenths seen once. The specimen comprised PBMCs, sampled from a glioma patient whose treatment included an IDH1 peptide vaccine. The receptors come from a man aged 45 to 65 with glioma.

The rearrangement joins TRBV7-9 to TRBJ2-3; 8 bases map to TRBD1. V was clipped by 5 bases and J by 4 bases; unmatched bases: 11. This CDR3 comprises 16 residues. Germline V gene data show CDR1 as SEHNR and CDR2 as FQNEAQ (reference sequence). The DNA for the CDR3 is TGTGCCAGCAGCCGGGACAGGAATATTATCCCAGATACGCAGTATTTT. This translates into CASSRDRNIIPDTQYF. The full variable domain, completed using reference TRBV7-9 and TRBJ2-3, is DTGVSQNPRHKITKRGQNVTFRCDPISEHNRLYWYRQTLGQGPEFLTYFQNEAQLEKSRLLSDRFSAERPKGSFSTLEIQRTEQGDSAMYLCASSRDRNIIPDTQYFGPGTRLTVL.

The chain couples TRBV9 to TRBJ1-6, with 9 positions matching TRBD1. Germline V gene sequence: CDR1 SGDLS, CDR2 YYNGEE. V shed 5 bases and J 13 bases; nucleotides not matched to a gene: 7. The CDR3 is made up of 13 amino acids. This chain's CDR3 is CASSGDRASPLHF. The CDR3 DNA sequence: TGTGCCAGCAGTGGGGACAGGGCTTCCCCCCTCCACTTT. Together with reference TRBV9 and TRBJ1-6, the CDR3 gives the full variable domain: DSGVTQTPKHLITATGQRVTLRCSPRSGDLSVYWYQQSLDQGLQFLIQYYNGEERAKGNILERFSAQQFPDLHSELNLSSLELGDSALYFCASSGDRASPLHFGNGTRLTVT.

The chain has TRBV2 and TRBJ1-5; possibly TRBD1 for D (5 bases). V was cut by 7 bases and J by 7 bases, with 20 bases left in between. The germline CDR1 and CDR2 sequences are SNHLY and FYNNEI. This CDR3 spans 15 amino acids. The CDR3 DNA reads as TGTGCCAGCAATCGGGACCCTTTAACGGGGCAGCCCCAGCATTTT. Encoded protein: CASNRDPLTGQPQHF.

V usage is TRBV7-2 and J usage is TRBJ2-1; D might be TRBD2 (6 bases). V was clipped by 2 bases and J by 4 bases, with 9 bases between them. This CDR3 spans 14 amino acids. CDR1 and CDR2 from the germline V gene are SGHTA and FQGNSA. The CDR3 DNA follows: TGTGCCAGCAGCTTAAACCGGGGGTACAATGAGCAGTTCTTC. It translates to CASSLNRGYNEQFF.

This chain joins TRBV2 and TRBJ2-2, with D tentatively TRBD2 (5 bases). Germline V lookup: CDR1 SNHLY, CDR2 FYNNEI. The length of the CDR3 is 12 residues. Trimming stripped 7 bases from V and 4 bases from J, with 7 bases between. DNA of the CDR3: TGTGCCAGCAATGGAGGCACCGGGGAGCTGTTTTTT. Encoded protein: CASNGGTGELFF. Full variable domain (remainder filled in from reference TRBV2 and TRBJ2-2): EPEVTQTPSHQVTQMGQEVILRCVPISNHLYFYWYRQILGQKVEFLVSFYNNEISEKSEIFDDQFSVERPDGSNFTLKIRSTKLEDSAMYFCASNGGTGELFFGEGSRLTVL.